These 27 T cell receptor beta chains originate from one sample sequenced in a study of T-cell reconstitution after alpha-beta-depleted transplantation in children. Unique molecular identifiers were incorporated into the prepared TCRbeta library. TCRdb reanalysed the PCR reads using MiXCR and keeps one entry per CDR3 protein. The sample lists 200,000 to 300,000 distinct CDR3 sequences, around 25% occurring once. The source was PBMCs, collected before TCRalphabeta/CD19-depleted stem cell transplant. The receptor set was obtained from a girl aged 2-10 years with Fanconi anemia, due to receive a stem cell transplant.

This clonotype was seen many times. The gene calls are TRBV29-1 and TRBJ2-1; TRBD1 matches at 8 bases. Trimming removed 8 bases from V and 4 bases from J; junction bases left unmatched: 16. In germline, CDR1 is SQVTM, CDR2 ANQGSEA. There are 16 residues in the CDR3. CDR3 nucleotides: TGCAGCTCCACCGCCAGGGGGCGCCCCGGATACAATGAGCAGTTCTTC. Translation: CSSTARGRPGYNEQFF.

This clonotype was counted between two and nine times. The V call is TRBV5-1, the J call TRBJ2-2; D is unclear. The V gene's germline CDR1 is SGHRS and CDR2 YFSETQ. Trimming removed 2 bases from V and 4 bases from J, with 9 bases in between. This CDR3 is built from 14 residues. The CDR3 DNA is TGCGCCAGCAGCTTTGCACCCATCACCGGGGAGCTGTTTTTT. This codes for CASSFAPITGELFF.

The V call is TRBV10-3, the J call TRBJ1-1; D gene uncertain. Germline V gene data show CDR1 as ENHRY and CDR2 as SYGVKD. V dropped 4 bases and J dropped 0 bases, with 9 bases sitting between them. The CDR3 totals 14 residues. CDR3 in amino acids: CAISGGVLNTEAFF. The CDR3 bases are TGTGCCATCAGTGGTGGGGTTTTGAACACTGAAGCTTTCTTT.

This clonotype came up once. The chain joins TRBV7-6 to TRBJ2-7; tentatively, D is TRBD1 (6 bases). V was pared by 5 bases and J by 1 base, with 12 bases between. This CDR3 region has 14 residues. Germline V gene data show CDR1 as SGHVS and CDR2 as FNYEAQ. The CDR3 reads CASSLRGLSYEQYF. The DNA of the CDR3 is TGTGCCAGCAGCCTCAGGGGTCTTTCCTACGAGCAGTACTTC.

This clonotype appeared many times. This chain joins TRBV7-6 and TRBJ2-1; D gene uncertain. Trimming removed 1 base at V and 12 bases at J, with 10 bases between. CDR3 length equals 12 residues. Germline V lookup: CDR1 SGHVS, CDR2 FNYEAQ. The chain's CDR3 is CASSLGGPAQFF. The DNA of the CDR3 is TGTGCCAGCAGCTTAGGAGGTCCAGCGCAGTTCTTC.

The chain uses TRBV2 and TRBJ2-7; D might be TRBD2 (6 bases). The CDR3 is 14 residues long. In germline, CDR1 is SNHLY, CDR2 FYNNEI. V was shortened by 2 bases and J by 6 bases, with 14 bases between the two germline ends. DNA of the CDR3: TGTGCCAGCAGTGAAAGCAAGGGAGCGGGCGAGCAGTACTTC. This codes for CASSESKGAGEQYF.

This clonotype came up once. This chain links TRBV21-1 with TRBJ2-1; the table's D call TRBD1 went unverified against the DNA. TRBV21-1 constitutes a pseudogene. The CDR3 loop spans 16 amino acids. The CDR3 is CASSKAPGHWRNEQFF. DNA of the CDR3: TGTGCCAGCAGCAAAGCCCCGGGACACTGGAGGAATGAGCAGTTCTTC.

This clonotype was detected only a few times. The rearrangement joins TRBV28 to TRBJ2-7; TRBD2 matches at 10 bases. Germline CDR1 MDHEN, CDR2 SYDVKM. The CDR3 is 15 residues long. V was clipped by 1 base and J by 7 bases; unmatched bases: 7. The CDR3 sequence is CASSLYPSGRWEQYF. The CDR3 DNA sequence: TGTGCCAGCAGTTTATATCCTAGCGGGAGATGGGAGCAGTACTTC. The variable domain in full, completed from reference TRBV28 and TRBJ2-7, reads DVKVTQSSRYLVKRTGEKVFLECVQDMDHENMFWYRQDPGLGLRLIYFSYDVKMKEKGDIPEGYSVSREKKERFSLILESASTNQTSMYLCASSLYPSGRWEQYFGPGTRLTVT.

The table lists this clonotype with many counts. The chain links TRBV29-1 to TRBJ2-5; perhaps D is TRBD1 or TRBD2 (5 bases each). The CDR3 is 15 residues long. V was trimmed by 7 bases and J by 1 base, leaving 19 bases between them. Germline CDR1 is SQVTM and CDR2 is ANQGSEA. DNA for the CDR3: TGCAGCGCACTTACCCCGGGACGGCCCCAAGAGACCCAGTACTTC. It is translated as CSALTPGRPQETQYF.

This CDR3 is CSEQGAQETQYF. The CDR3 DNA sequence: TGCAGCGAGCAGGGGGCTCAAGAGACCCAGTACTTC. The rearrangement joins TRBV29-1 to TRBJ2-5; 8 bases fit TRBD1. The V gene's germline CDR1 is SQVTM and CDR2 ANQGSEA. With 7 bases clipped from V and 2 bases from J, the junction kept 3 bases outside the gene matches. The CDR3 has 12 residues.

The chain uses TRBV23-1 and TRBJ2-1; D unresolved. TRBV23-1 is classed as an ORF, of uncertain function. This CDR3 has 12 amino acids. V lost 4 bases, J lost 3 bases, and 4 bases lay in between. The CDR3 sequence: CASSRSYNEQFF. CDR3 in DNA: TGCGCCAGCAGTCGGAGCTACAATGAGCAGTTCTTC.

This clonotype occurred a few times. This chain connects TRBV29-1 to TRBJ2-7; no reliable D call. Trimming cost V 4 bases and J 2 bases, with 9 bases left between them. Germline-derived CDR1 and CDR2 are SQVTM and ANQGSEA. This CDR3 spans 12 amino acids. CDR3 residues: CSVGLTPYEQYF. CDR3 in DNA: TGCAGCGTTGGTCTCACACCCTACGAGCAGTACTTC.

This clonotype was counted many times. The J gene is TRBJ2-5, the V gene TRBV7-2; 10 bases agree with TRBD2. The CDR3 loop spans 17 amino acids. V lost 5 bases and J lost 4; bases outside the gene matches: 13. CDR1 is SGHTA and CDR2 is FQGNSA in the germline V gene. The CDR3 reads CASSHPGTSDKAETQYF. As DNA, the CDR3 is TGTGCCAGCAGCCATCCCGGGACTAGCGATAAGGCAGAGACCCAGTACTTC.

This clonotype appeared many times. The CDR3 region is CASSRSGGAAYNEQFF. The CDR3 DNA is TGTGCCAGCAGCCGTAGCGGGGGGGCGGCCTACAATGAGCAGTTCTTC. This chain uses TRBV5-6 with TRBJ2-1; 11 nucleotides match TRBD2. The CDR3 runs to 16 residues. CDR1 is SGHDT, CDR2 YYEEEE, per germline. V was pared by 4 bases and J by 2 bases, with 5 bases of the junction left unmatched.

This clonotype occurred many times. This chain uses TRBV20-1 with TRBJ2-2, with 7 bases lining up with TRBD2. V lost 2 bases, J lost 6 bases, and 12 bases stayed unmatched. The CDR3 extends over 16 amino acids. In germline, CDR1 is DFQATT, CDR2 SNEGSKA (reference sequence). CDR3 nucleotides: TGCAGTGCTAGAATCATGCGGGGGAGAGGATCCGGGGAGCTGTTTTTT. It translates to CSARIMRGRGSGELFF.

The gene calls are TRBV11-2 and TRBJ2-1; D uncertain. The V gene's germline CDR1 is SGHAT and CDR2 FQNNGV. The germline V and J ends were trimmed by 6 bases and 7 bases, with 10 bases remaining between them. The CDR3 has 12 amino acids. CDR3 residues: CASRDGENEQFF. In DNA form, the CDR3 reads TGTGCCAGCAGGGACGGCGAAAATGAGCAGTTCTTC.

The chain uses TRBV5-5 and TRBJ2-3; 15 bases match TRBD2. CDR1 is SGHKS, CDR2 YYEKEE, per germline (reference sequence). J gave up 4 bases and V 2 bases, and 5 bases lay outside the gene matches. The CDR3 is 17 residues long. The CDR3 sequence: CASSFYGLAGGSDTQYF. The CDR3, as DNA: TGTGCCAGCAGCTTTTATGGACTAGCGGGAGGGTCAGATACGCAGTATTTT.

V is TRBV6-1 and J is TRBJ2-2; 13 positions match TRBD2. V gave up 6 bases and J gave up 4 bases; unmatched junction bases: 2. Germline values: CDR1 MNHNS, CDR2 SASEGT. This CDR3 region has 15 residues. CDR3 region: CASSGLAGVTGELFF. The CDR3 DNA is TGTGCCAGCAGCGGACTAGCGGGAGTCACCGGGGAGCTGTTTTTT.

This clonotype occurred a few times. The chain has TRBV29-1 and TRBJ2-7; D call uncertain. The germline gives CDR1 SQVTM, CDR2 ANQGSEA. Trimming shortened V by 4 bases and J by 4 bases, and 8 bases separated the two germline ends. The CDR3 has 11 amino acids. The CDR3 DNA follows: TGCAGCGTTGGTATGGGATACGAGCAGTACTTC. Amino acid sequence: CSVGMGYEQYF.

This clonotype has a count of ten or more. The V gene is TRBV5-1, the J gene TRBJ2-3; no clear D. The CDR3 sequence is 14 residues long. Between the trimmed V and J ends, which lost 0 bases and 5 bases, there was a span of 10 bases. Per germline, CDR1 SGHRS and CDR2 YFSETQ. The CDR3 loop reads CASSLGDTVDTQYF. The DNA for the CDR3 is TGCGCCAGCAGCTTGGGAGACACGGTAGATACGCAGTATTTT.

This clonotype was detected a few times. The chain employs TRBV10-2 and TRBJ2-2; D might be TRBD1 or TRBD2, each matching 6 bases. Germline loops: CDR1 WSHSY, CDR2 SAAADI. The length of the CDR3 is 14 residues. With 7 bases removed from V and 0 bases from J, the gap between germline ends came to 9 bases. CDR3 DNA: TGCGCCAGCAAAAGGGGGGCGAACACCGGGGAGCTGTTTTTT. It translates to CASKRGANTGELFF.

The sample holds many counts of this clonotype. CDR3: CASSLSGSSADTQYF. The CDR3 DNA follows: TGTGCCAGCAGTTTATCGGGTAGCAGTGCAGATACGCAGTATTTT. V is TRBV28 and J is TRBJ2-3, with D unresolved. Germline assignment: CDR1 MDHEN and CDR2 SYDVKM. V dropped 1 base and J dropped 4 bases, with 12 bases sitting between them. CDR3 size: 15 residues.

This clonotype was seen repeatedly, ten times or more. V gene TRBV29-1 combines with J gene TRBJ2-5, with D uncertain. The V end was cut by 6 bases, the J end by 2 bases, with 16 bases between. The CDR3 has 14 residues. CDR1 is SQVTM and CDR2 is ANQGSEA in the germline V gene. CDR3 sequence reads: CSVGRLAGQETQYF. The CDR3, as DNA: TGCAGCGTCGGAAGGTTGGCAGGACAAGAGACCCAGTACTTC.

This clonotype came up a few times. CDR3 sequence (DNA): TGCGCCAGCAGCCAAGTGATACTAGCGGGAGGGCCATACTTCCCGCAGTACTTC. It specifies CASSQVILAGGPYFPQYF. The chain couples TRBV4-1 to TRBJ2-7; 13 nucleotides match TRBD2. Germline trimming cut 1 base from V and 9 bases from J; bases unmatched to any gene: 15. The V gene's germline CDR1 is MGHRA and CDR2 YSYEKL. This CDR3 comprises 18 residues.

The CDR3 loop is CASSLEARRGELFF. CDR3 nucleotide sequence: TGCGCCAGCAGCTTGGAGGCTCGGCGAGGGGAGCTGTTTTTT. The chain uses TRBV5-1 and TRBJ2-2; D unresolved. The CDR3 has 14 residues. CDR1 is SGHRS and CDR2 is YFSETQ in the germline V gene. V lost 0 bases and J 8 bases, leaving 11 bases between the germline ends. The whole variable domain, remainder taken from reference TRBV5-1 and TRBJ2-2, is KAGVTQTPRYLIKTRGQQVTLSCSPISGHRSVSWYQQTPGQGLQFLFEYFSETQRNKGNFPGRFSGRQFSNSRSEMNVSTLELGDSALYLCASSLEARRGELFFGEGSRLTVL.

This clonotype was counted only a few times. The chain carries TRBV25-1 and TRBJ1-1; D is unresolved. The germline V gene encodes CDR1 MGHDK and CDR2 SYGVNS. Trimming cost V 5 bases and J 1 base, with 14 bases left between them. CDR3 length equals 15 residues. The CDR3 nucleotides are TGTGCCAGCAGTCCGTTTGGGCTACGGAACACTGAAGCTTTCTTT. Residues: CASSPFGLRNTEAFF.

This clonotype was detected ten times or more. This chain uses TRBV9 with TRBJ2-1, with D hard to call. Germline CDR1 SGDLS, CDR2 YYNGEE. CDR3 length: 13 amino acids. Trimming removed 0 bases from V and 10 bases from J, with 11 bases in between. CDR3 amino acids: CASSVGTRLEQFF. CDR3 nucleotides: TGTGCCAGCAGCGTAGGAACCCGATTGGAGCAGTTCTTC.